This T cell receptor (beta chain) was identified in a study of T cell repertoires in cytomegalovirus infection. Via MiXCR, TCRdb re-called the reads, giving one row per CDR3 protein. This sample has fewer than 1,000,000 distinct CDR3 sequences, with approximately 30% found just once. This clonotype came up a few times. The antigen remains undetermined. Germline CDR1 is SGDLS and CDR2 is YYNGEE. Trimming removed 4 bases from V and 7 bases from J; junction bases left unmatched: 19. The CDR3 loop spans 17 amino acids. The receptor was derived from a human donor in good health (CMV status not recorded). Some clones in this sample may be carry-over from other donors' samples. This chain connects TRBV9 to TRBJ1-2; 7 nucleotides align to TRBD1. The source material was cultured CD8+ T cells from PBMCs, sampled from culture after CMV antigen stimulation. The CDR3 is CASSPPTGTGGVGGYTF. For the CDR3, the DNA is TGTGCCAGCAGCCCCCCGACAGGGACGGGGGGGGTAGGTGGCTACACCTTC. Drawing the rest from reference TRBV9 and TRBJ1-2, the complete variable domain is DSGVTQTPKHLITATGQRVTLRCSPRSGDLSVYWYQQSLDQGLQFLIQYYNGEERAKGNILERFSAQQFPDLHSELNLSSLELGDSALYFCASSPPTGTGGVGGYTFGSGTRLTVV.